These 8 T cell receptor beta chains originate from one sample sequenced in a study of blood T cell repertoires in COVID-19. Some clones are missing from TCRdb's copy, which holds only in-frame ones; the method was immunoSEQ multiplex PCR. The table has a few hundred thousand clones, more than 75% seen once. The sample taken for sequencing was peripheral blood. The receptors here all came from a woman aged 45 to 65 with acute or convalescent COVID-19.

This rearrangement joins TRBV12-5 to TRBJ1-1; 8 positions match TRBD1. Germline values: CDR1 LGHNT, CDR2 FRNRAP. The CDR3 sequence is 15 residues long. J lost 0 bases, V lost 5 bases, and 5 bases had no gene match. DNA for the CDR3: TGTGCTAGTGGTGGAGGACAGGGCCTGAACACTGAAGCTTTCTTT. It is translated as CASGGGQGLNTEAFF.

The chain recombines TRBV10-3 with TRBJ2-3; D might be TRBD1 (6 bases). Trimming took off 3 bases at V and 1 base at J, with 8 bases between the two ends. The V gene's germline CDR1 is ENHRY and CDR2 SYGVKD. The CDR3 loop spans 14 amino acids. The chain's CDR3 is CAISEGGGTDTQYF. The CDR3 coding sequence is TGTGCCATCAGTGAAGGGGGAGGCACAGATACGCAGTATTTT.

This clone was counted once. The rearrangement links TRBV28 to TRBJ2-3, with TRBD1 matching 10 bases. The CDR3 contains 17 residues. V dropped 7 bases and J dropped 4; count of bases not matched to a gene: 14. Looked up from germline, CDR1 is MDHEN and CDR2 is SYDVKM. CDR3 region: CASNPGGDRGNSDTQYF. CDR3 in DNA: TGTGCCAGCAACCCTGGAGGGGACAGGGGAAATTCAGATACGCAGTATTTT.

This clone was observed a handful of times. CDR3 region: CATSRTGTGEKLFF. The DNA of the CDR3 is TGTGCCACCAGCAGAACCGGGACAGGCGAAAAACTGTTTTTT. V is TRBV15 and J is TRBJ1-4; 8 bases are a match to TRBD1. In germline, CDR1 is LNHNV, CDR2 YYDKDF (reference sequence). The ends lost 2 bases at V and 8 bases at J; junction bases unmatched: 4. CDR3 length equals 14 residues. Together with reference TRBV15 and TRBJ1-4, the CDR3 gives the full variable domain: DAMVIQNPRYQVTQFGKPVTLSCSQTLNHNVMYWYQQKSSQAPKLLFHYYDKDFNNEADTPDNFQSRRPNTSFCFLDIRSPGLGDTAMYLCATSRTGTGEKLFFGSGTQLSVL.

This chain connects TRBV7-2 to TRBJ1-1; possibly TRBD1 for D (5 bases). This CDR3 is 13 amino acids long. V gave up 6 bases and J gave up 0 bases, with 8 bases separating them. CDR1 and CDR2 (germline): SGHTA, FQGNSA. CDR3 sequence reads: CASSIRVNTEAFF. The CDR3 DNA follows: TGTGCCAGCAGTATCAGGGTGAACACTGAAGCTTTCTTT.

V gene TRBV5-1 combines with J gene TRBJ1-4; D call uncertain. CDR1 SGHRS and CDR2 YFSETQ come from the germline V gene. Trimming removed 0 bases at V and 0 bases at J, with 9 bases between. The CDR3 has 16 amino acids. The CDR3 sequence is CASSLALTATNEKLFF. CDR3 nucleotides: TGCGCCAGCAGCTTGGCCCTTACAGCAACTAATGAAAAACTGTTTTTT.

The chain has TRBV29-1 and TRBJ1-2, with 11 bases fitting TRBD1. The ends lost 6 bases at V and 5 bases at J; junction bases unmatched: 17. CDR1 and CDR2 from the germline V gene are SQVTM and ANQGSEA. The CDR3 covers 17 residues. The CDR3: CSVRGLGQGGNPYGYTF. CDR3 sequence (DNA): TGCAGCGTCCGAGGGCTGGGACAGGGGGGGAATCCTTATGGCTACACCTTC.

As concerns this clone: This CDR3 is also generated by other DNA sequences in the sample. This rearrangement joins TRBV28 to TRBJ1-5; no reliable D call. CDR3 length: 13 amino acids. Germline V gives CDR1 MDHEN, CDR2 SYDVKM. V was shortened by 2 bases and J by 2 bases, with 4 bases between the two germline ends. CDR3 DNA: TGTGCCAGCAGTTTAACAGGCAATCAGCCCCAGCATTTT. Encoded protein: CASSLTGNQPQHF.